This is a list of T cell receptor beta chains from one sample in a study of T cells in Graves' hyperthyroidism and ophthalmopathy. Via MiXCR, TCRdb re-called the multiplex PCR reads, giving one row per CDR3 protein. The sample contains approximately 640,000 distinct CDR3 sequences, roughly a sixth of which appear only once. The sequencing sample was made of blood. The source is a man in his forties or fifties with Graves' hyperthyroidism. The CDR3 runs from the conserved cysteine through the conserved F or W. The order of the fields is clone size, J gene, D gene, V gene, CDR3 DNA, CDR3 protein. D genes are given only for firm matches. Clone size is stated in some rows and not others, as once, few, many or a class when expanded.

clone size: -; J gene: TRBJ1-2; D gene: -; V gene: TRBV5-1; CDR3 DNA: TGCGCCAGCAGCTTAGACAGGCTTCTGGGCGGCTACACCTTC; CDR3 protein: CASSLDRLLGGYTF
clone size: few; J gene: TRBJ2-7; D gene: -; V gene: TRBV7-9; CDR3 DNA: TGTGCCAGCAGCGCACGTGGGGGATCGAGCGCCTACGAGCAGTACTTC; CDR3 protein: CASSARGGSSAYEQYF
clone size: -; J gene: TRBJ2-5; D gene: TRBD2; V gene: TRBV24-1; CDR3 DNA: TGTGCCACCAGTGATCCGGGACTAGCGGGAGTTCAAGAGACCCAGTACTTC; CDR3 protein: CATSDPGLAGVQETQYF
clone size: -; J gene: TRBJ2-3; D gene: TRBD2; V gene: TRBV6-2/TRBV6-3; CDR3 DNA: TGTGCCAGCAGTCCCTCGAGGTCTAGCGGGAGACCCACAGATACGCAGTATTTT; CDR3 protein: CASSPSRSSGRPTDTQYF
clone size: many; J gene: TRBJ2-3; D gene: -; V gene: TRBV6-2/TRBV6-3; CDR3 DNA: TGTGCCAGCAGTTACGGGGGCGACACAGATACGCAGTATTTT; CDR3 protein: CASSYGGDTDTQYF
clone size: -; J gene: TRBJ1-1; D gene: -; V gene: TRBV3-1; CDR3 DNA: TGTGCCAGCAGAGGCGGAGGGGAAACTGAAGCTTTCTTT; CDR3 protein: CASRGGGETEAFF
clone size: -; J gene: TRBJ2-7; D gene: TRBD2; V gene: TRBV6-1; CDR3 DNA: TGTGCCAGCGAAGACGGGGCTAGCGGGCTTTACGAGCAGTACTTC; CDR3 protein: CASEDGASGLYEQYF
clone size: few; J gene: TRBJ2-3; D gene: TRBD2; V gene: TRBV19; CDR3 DNA: TGTGCCAGTAGTACGACTAGCGGGAAAAGAGATACGCAGTATTTT; CDR3 protein: CASSTTSGKRDTQYF
clone size: many; J gene: TRBJ2-1; D gene: -; V gene: TRBV27; CDR3 DNA: TGTGCCAGCAGTTTAAGACAGTCAATTAGCTCCTACAATGAGCAGTTCTTC; CDR3 protein: CASSLRQSISSYNEQFF
clone size: -; J gene: TRBJ1-2; D gene: -; V gene: TRBV2; CDR3 DNA: TGTGCCAGCAGTGAGAGCCAGGGTAGCGATGGCTACACCTTC; CDR3 protein: CASSESQGSDGYTF
clone size: many; J gene: TRBJ1-1; D gene: -; V gene: TRBV20-1; CDR3 DNA: TGCAGTGTTAGGAGGAACACTGAAGCTTTCTTT; CDR3 protein: CSVRRNTEAFF
clone size: -; J gene: TRBJ1-1; D gene: -; V gene: TRBV19; CDR3 DNA: TGTGCCAGTAATTTTTTGGGGACGGGGAACACTGAAGCTTTCTTT; CDR3 protein: CASNFLGTGNTEAFF
clone size: many; J gene: TRBJ2-3; D gene: -; V gene: TRBV6-1; CDR3 DNA: TGTGCCAGCAGTCGCGAGTTAGCGGCCTATGGCACAGATACGCAGTATTTT; CDR3 protein: CASSRELAAYGTDTQYF
clone size: many; J gene: TRBJ1-4; D gene: TRBD1; V gene: TRBV18; CDR3 DNA: TGTGCCAGCTCTTACCGGGACAGAGGAGAAAAACTGTTTTTT; CDR3 protein: CASSYRDRGEKLFF
clone size: many; J gene: TRBJ2-6; D gene: -; V gene: TRBV11-2; CDR3 DNA: TGTGCCAGCAGCTTAGTTGGGGGACATGTGTCCTCAGGGGCCAACGTCCTGACTTTC; CDR3 protein: CASSLVGGHVSSGANVLTF
clone size: many; J gene: TRBJ2-1; D gene: TRBD2; V gene: TRBV28; CDR3 DNA: TGTGCCACAACCGGACTAGCGGGAAACAATGAGCAGTTCTTC; CDR3 protein: CATTGLAGNNEQFF